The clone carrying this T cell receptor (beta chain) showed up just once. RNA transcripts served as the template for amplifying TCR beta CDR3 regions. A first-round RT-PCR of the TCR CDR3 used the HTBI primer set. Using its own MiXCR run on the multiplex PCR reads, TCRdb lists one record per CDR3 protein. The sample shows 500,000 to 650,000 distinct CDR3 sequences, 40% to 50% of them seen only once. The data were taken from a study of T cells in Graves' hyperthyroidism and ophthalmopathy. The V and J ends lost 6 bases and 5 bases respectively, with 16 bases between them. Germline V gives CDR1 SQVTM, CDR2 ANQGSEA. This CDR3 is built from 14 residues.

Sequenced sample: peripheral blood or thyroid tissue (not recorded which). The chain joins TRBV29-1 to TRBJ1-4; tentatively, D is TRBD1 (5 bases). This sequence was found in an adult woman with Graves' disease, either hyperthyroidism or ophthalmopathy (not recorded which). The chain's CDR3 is CSVSEGSYNEKLFF. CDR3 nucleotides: TGCAGCGTATCGGAGGGGTCCTACAATGAAAAACTGTTTTTT.